Each of the 24 T cell receptor beta chains below was sequenced from the same sample in a study of blood T cell repertoires in COVID-19 (TCRdb year 2020). Receptor amplification or capture employed the immunoSEQ multiplex PCR assay. TCRdb holds this immuneACCESS table with in-frame rearrangements only. Some clones are missing; in checked studies, unresolved V genes explain under half, and the rest has no known cause. The sample table contains around 270,000 clones; only one count was recorded for 80% to 90% of them. Just under 2% of the sample is in the top ten clones. The sequenced material came from peripheral blood. The receptors shown here come from a man aged 30-40 years with active or convalescent COVID-19.

The V gene is TRBV11-2, the J gene TRBJ2-7; TRBD2 is a possible D gene (6 bases). The germline CDR1 and CDR2 sequences are SGHAT and FQNNGV. Trimming removed 6 bases at V and 1 base at J, with 10 bases between. The length of the CDR3 is 13 residues. This CDR3 reads CASRPGGSYEQYF. In DNA form, the CDR3 reads TGTGCCAGCAGACCTGGGGGGTCCTACGAGCAGTACTTC.

This rearrangement joins TRBV6-5 to TRBJ1-3, with TRBD1 matching over 7 bases. From germline, CDR1 is MNHEY and CDR2 SVGAGI. This CDR3 spans 14 amino acids. After removal of 2 bases from V and 3 bases from J, the junction contained 1 base not matched to a gene. CDR3 in amino acids: CASSYGTVGNTIYF. The CDR3 DNA reads as TGTGCCAGCAGTTACGGGACAGTTGGAAACACCATATATTTT.

The chain uses TRBV4-1 and TRBJ1-2; D gene ambiguous. The CDR3 has 19 residues. Per germline, CDR1 MGHRA and CDR2 YSYEKL. Trimming cost V 1 base and J 2 bases, with 23 bases left between them. The CDR3 reads CASSQGIYDEQRANYGYTF. The CDR3 bases are TGCGCCAGCAGCCAAGGGATATACGACGAGCAGAGGGCAAACTATGGCTACACCTTC.

This clone was found once. This chain links TRBV19 with TRBJ1-2, with TRBD1 matching 7 bases. With V trimmed by 6 bases and J by 3 bases, 7 bases remained unmatched. The CDR3 loop spans 14 amino acids. Germline CDR1 reads LNHDA; CDR2 reads SQIVND (reference sequence). CDR3 residues: CASSLGGADYGYTF. The CDR3 nucleotides are TGTGCCAGTAGCCTAGGGGGCGCAGACTATGGCTACACCTTC. The entire variable domain, with the rest obtained from reference TRBV19 and TRBJ1-2, is as follows: DGGITQSPKYLFRKEGQNVTLSCEQNLNHDAMYWYRQDPGQGLRLIYYSQIVNDFQKGDIAEGYSVSREKKESFPLTVTSAQKNPTAFYLCASSLGGADYGYTFGSGTRLTVV.

Here the CDR3 DNA reads TGCGCCAGCAGCCAATTTCTTTTAGCCAAAAACATTCAGTACTTC. It encodes CASSQFLLAKNIQYF. The V gene is TRBV4-1, the J gene TRBJ2-4; D uncertain. Per germline, CDR1 MGHRA and CDR2 YSYEKL. Trimming removed 2 bases at V and 0 bases at J, with 8 bases between. The CDR3 is made up of 15 amino acids.

The genes are TRBV6-4 and TRBJ2-7; 9 bases are shared with TRBD1. This CDR3 has 14 amino acids. Unmatched junction bases numbered 9, after V lost 6 bases and J lost 6 bases. Germline CDR1 MRHNA, CDR2 SNTAGT. CDR3 nucleotides: TGTGCCAGCAGGGGGGACAGGGTCCCTCGCGAGCAGTACTTC. Translated, it gives CASRGDRVPREQYF.

This chain links TRBV27 with TRBJ1-1; maybe TRBD1 (6 bases). The CDR3 totals 14 residues. Germline V CDR1 and CDR2: MNHEY, SMNVEV (reference sequence). The germline V and J ends were trimmed by 5 bases and 6 bases, with 16 bases remaining between them. The CDR3 DNA reads TGTGCCAGCAGTCCTCGGGGGGCCCTGCCTGAAGCTTTCTTT. Encoded protein: CASSPRGALPEAFF.

The V gene is TRBV6-7, the J gene TRBJ1-2; D unclear. TRBV6-7 is sorted into the ORF group, with uncertain function. The CDR3 loop spans 18 amino acids. V was trimmed by 5 bases and J by 3 bases, leaving 25 bases between them. The CDR3 region has the DNA TGTGCCAGCAGTAACCCCGCCCCCGCCACAGAAAACGACTATGGCTACACCTTC. Its protein product is CASSNPAPATENDYGYTF.

This clone was seen only once. The rearrangement uses TRBV29-1 and TRBJ1-1; possible D gene TRBD1, 6 bases. Trimming took 5 bases from V and 0 from J, leaving 7 bases between them. CDR3 size: 12 residues. Germline V CDR1 and CDR2: SQVTM, ANQGSEA. DNA for the CDR3: TGCAGCGTTCAGGGGATGAACACTGAAGCTTTCTTT. Its translation is CSVQGMNTEAFF.

This chain uses TRBV15 with TRBJ1-3; D is unclear. There are 15 residues in the CDR3. The ends were cut back, 0 bases at V and 2 bases at J, with 8 bases in the middle. The germline V gene encodes CDR1 LNHNV and CDR2 YYDKDF (reference sequence). CDR3 protein: CATSRDRGPGNTIYF. The DNA for the CDR3 is TGTGCCACCAGCAGAGATCGGGGTCCTGGAAACACCATATATTTT.

This chain uses TRBV6-2 or TRBV6-3 with TRBJ1-2, with D uncertain. This CDR3 has 15 residues. V was cut by 4 bases and J by 3 bases, with 15 bases left in between. Germline lookup yields CDR1 MNHEY and CDR2 SVGEGT. DNA for the CDR3: TGTGCCAGCAGTTCCCTGCGCAGCGGTTACTATGGCTACACCTTC. This encodes CASSSLRSGYYGYTF.

The DNA for the CDR3 is TGCGCCAGCAGCTTGGGAGGTGGAAACACCATATATTTT. Protein: CASSLGGGNTIYF. The chain uses TRBV5-1 and TRBJ1-3; D gene unclear. CDR3 length equals 13 residues. Trimming removed 0 bases from V and 3 bases from J, with 4 bases in between. Germline lookup yields CDR1 SGHRS and CDR2 YFSETQ.

This clone came up once. The chain recombines TRBV28 with TRBJ2-7, with 10 bases lining up with TRBD2. Germline CDR1 reads MDHEN; CDR2 reads SYDVKM. Trimming at V came to 4 bases and at J to 0 bases, leaving 15 bases not matched to a gene. CDR3 size: 19 residues. The CDR3 nucleotides read TGTGCCAGCAGTTCCCCAATACATCTAGCGGGGGAAATCTCCTACGAGCAGTACTTC. It is translated as CASSSPIHLAGEISYEQYF.

Concerning this clone itself: At one end the junction does not follow the germline gene, possibly because of a read error. This rearrangement joins TRBV4-3 to TRBJ1-1; D gene ambiguous. Germline V gene sequence: CDR1 LGHNA, CDR2 YSLEER. The CDR3 loop spans 13 amino acids. The CDR3 DNA follows: TGCGCCAGCAGCCAAGGGCAGAACGCTGAAGCTTTCTTT. It specifies CASSQGQNAEAFF.

The V call is TRBV30, the J call TRBJ2-1; 11 positions match TRBD2. The CDR3 is made up of 14 amino acids. From germline, CDR1 is GTSNPN and CDR2 SVGIG (reference sequence). The J segment lost 4 bases and the V segment lost 4 bases, leaving 3 bases of the junction unmatched. The DNA for the CDR3 is TGTGCCTGGAACATAGCGGGGGGGTACAATGAGCAGTTCTTC. It is translated as CAWNIAGGYNEQFF.

V gene TRBV3-1 (or the pseudogene TRBV3-2) combines with J gene TRBJ2-7, with D possibly being TRBD2 (6 bases). The CDR3 is 16 amino acids. In germline, CDR1 is LGHDT, CDR2 YNNKEL (reference sequence). Deletions cut 2 bases from V and 3 bases from J, with 17 bases between. CDR3 sequence: CASSQPGDPWGYEQYF. The CDR3 bases are TGTGCCAGCAGCCAACCGGGGGACCCCTGGGGCTACGAGCAGTACTTC.

This chain links TRBV4-1 with TRBJ2-5; D unresolved. The CDR3 totals 14 residues. The V end was cut by 1 base, the J end by 5 bases, with 11 bases between. Germline V gene lookup returns CDR1 MGHRA and CDR2 YSYEKL. CDR3 region: CASSQVIVVETQYF. The CDR3 coding sequence is TGCGCCAGCAGCCAAGTTATCGTAGTTGAGACCCAGTACTTC.

The V and J genes are TRBV19 and TRBJ2-2; D uncertain. The CDR3 contains 12 residues. V lost 7 bases, J lost 7 bases, and 10 bases lay in between. Germline CDR1 reads LNHDA; CDR2 reads SQIVND (reference sequence). The CDR3 spells CASITAGGELFF. The CDR3 DNA follows: TGTGCCAGTATAACCGCCGGCGGGGAGCTGTTTTTT.

The chain is built from TRBV2 and TRBJ2-7; tentative D call: TRBD2 (6 bases). In germline, CDR1 is SNHLY, CDR2 FYNNEI. Trimming removed 7 bases at V and 4 bases at J, with 11 bases between. The length of the CDR3 is 12 residues. DNA for the CDR3: TGTGCCAGCAAGCGGGCAGGGTACGAGCAGTACTTC. Translated: CASKRAGYEQYF. The whole variable domain, filled in from reference TRBV2 and TRBJ2-7, reads EPEVTQTPSHQVTQMGQEVILRCVPISNHLYFYWYRQILGQKVEFLVSFYNNEISEKSEIFDDQFSVERPDGSNFTLKIRSTKLEDSAMYFCASKRAGYEQYFGPGTRLTVT.

This clone appeared once. The chain carries TRBV3-1 (or the pseudogene TRBV3-2) and TRBJ2-5, with 11 nucleotides matching TRBD2. After removal of 8 bases from V and 5 bases from J, the junction contained 4 bases not matched to a gene. CDR1 is LGHDT and CDR2 is YNNKEL in the germline V gene (reference sequence). The CDR3 is 13 residues long. The CDR3 protein is CASLAGGLETQYF. In DNA form, the CDR3 reads TGTGCCAGCCTAGCGGGGGGTTTGGAGACCCAGTACTTC.

CDR3 protein: CASSAGGGTYEQYF. CDR3 bases: TGTGCCAGCAGCGCGGGAGGGGGGACCTACGAGCAGTACTTC. V gene TRBV7-9 combines with J gene TRBJ2-7, with 9 bases lining up with TRBD2. Trimming took 5 bases from V and 2 from J; bases not matched to a gene: 4. This CDR3 region has 14 residues. Germline V lookup: CDR1 SEHNR, CDR2 FQNEAQ (reference sequence). Based on the CDR3 plus reference TRBV7-9 and TRBJ2-7, the full variable domain is DTGVSQNPRHKITKRGQNVTFRCDPISEHNRLYWYRQTLGQGPEFLTYFQNEAQLEKSRLLSDRFSAERPKGSFSTLEIQRTEQGDSAMYLCASSAGGGTYEQYFGPGTRLTVT.

V and J are TRBV30 and TRBJ2-1; 7 bases are a match to TRBD1. The V gene's germline CDR1 is GTSNPN and CDR2 SVGIG (reference sequence). The trim removed 4 bases at V and 7 bases at J, leaving 4 bases unmatched. The CDR3 spans 12 residues. The CDR3 sequence: CAWTGGQNEQFF. CDR3 bases: TGTGCCTGGACAGGGGGTCAGAATGAGCAGTTCTTC.

This clone has just one count. The chain links TRBV18 to TRBJ1-1; no definite D call. The CDR3 totals 13 residues. Per germline, CDR1 KGHSH and CDR2 LQKENI. Trimming stripped 3 bases from V and 6 bases from J, with 11 bases between. The CDR3 bases are TGTGCCAGCTCACCCCAGATGGGCGCTGAAGCTTTCTTT. As protein: CASSPQMGAEAFF.

The rearrangement uses TRBV6-5 and TRBJ1-2; 9 nucleotides line up with TRBD1. J gave up 5 bases and V 10 bases, and 5 bases lay outside the gene matches. Germline V gene data show CDR1 as MNHEY and CDR2 as SVGAGI. The CDR3 sequence is 12 residues long. The CDR3 here is CATYRGRYGYTF. For the CDR3, the DNA is TGTGCCACGTACAGGGGGCGTTATGGCTACACCTTC.